Following are 14 T cell receptor beta chains from one sample sequenced in a study of T cells in Graves' hyperthyroidism and ophthalmopathy. What was amplified from RNA transcripts were TCR beta CDR3 regions. The HTBI primer set drove a first-round RT-PCR of the TCR CDR3. One entry per CDR3 protein, called by TCRdb with MiXCR from the multiplex PCR reads. The sample has about 160,000 distinct CDR3 sequences; over 8% are singletons. The sequenced sample was blood. All receptors derive from a woman aged 18-29 years with Graves' hyperthyroidism that later progressed to Graves' ophthalmopathy.

This clonotype was picked up many times. This could be a read error, since a much larger clone is one nucleotide away. The gene calls are TRBV5-4 and TRBJ1-1; no definite D call. V was shortened by 2 bases and J by 0 bases, with 2 bases between the two germline ends. From germline, CDR1 is SGHNT and CDR2 YYREEE (reference sequence). The CDR3 loop spans 12 amino acids. The CDR3 DNA sequence: TGTGCCAGCAGCTTAATGAACACTGAAGCTTTCTTT. It specifies CASSLMNTEAFF.

This clonotype was picked up many times. The chain is built from TRBV6-5 and TRBJ2-5; D is ambiguous. CDR1 and CDR2 from the germline V gene are MNHEY and SVGAGI. V lost 0 bases and J lost 5, with 1 base in between. The CDR3 covers 11 residues. CDR3 in DNA: TGTGCCAGCAGTTACTCGGAGACCCAGTACTTC. This sequence encodes CASSYSETQYF.

This clonotype was recorded a few times. V is TRBV25-1 and J is TRBJ1-6; D call uncertain. Deletions cut 6 bases from V and 6 bases from J, with 6 bases between. Germline V gene lookup returns CDR1 MGHDK and CDR2 SYGVNS. The CDR3 loop spans 12 amino acids. For the CDR3, the DNA is TGTGCCAGCAGACACAGTAATTCACCCCTCCACTTT. Its protein is CASRHSNSPLHF.

The sample holds many counts of this clonotype. The chain combines TRBV20-1 with TRBJ2-7; D perhaps matches TRBD1 (6 bases). The V end lost 2 bases, the J end lost 4 bases, and 12 bases lay between the germline ends. Germline lookup yields CDR1 DFQATT and CDR2 SNEGSKA (reference sequence). The CDR3 has 13 residues. The CDR3 nucleotides are TGCAGTGCTAGAAGGACAGAGCCTTACGAGCAGTACTTC. Translating gives CSARRTEPYEQYF.

V is TRBV5-1 and J is TRBJ1-2; 8 bases align to TRBD1. Germline CDR1 SGHRS, CDR2 YFSETQ. The length of the CDR3 is 17 residues. With V trimmed by 0 bases and J by 0 bases, 7 bases remained unmatched. This CDR3 reads CASSLDLGTGTNYGYTF. Written as DNA, the CDR3 is TGCGCCAGCAGCTTGGACCTCGGGACAGGTACTAACTATGGCTACACCTTC.

This clonotype was observed many times. The V gene is TRBV2, the J gene TRBJ1-6; D might be TRBD1 (6 bases). Trimming took off 7 bases at V and 10 bases at J, with 17 bases between the two ends. Per germline, CDR1 SNHLY and CDR2 FYNNEI. This CDR3 spans 14 amino acids. The CDR3 nucleotides are TGTGCCAGCATCCCCGGCAGGGGTACGTCACCCCTCCACTTT. It translates to CASIPGRGTSPLHF.

The sample holds many counts of this clonotype. The chain has TRBV3-1 and TRBJ2-3; 15 nucleotides align to TRBD2. With 4 bases clipped from V and 4 bases from J, the junction kept 0 bases outside the gene matches. The CDR3 runs to 15 residues. Germline V gene sequence: CDR1 LGHDT, CDR2 YNNKEL (reference sequence). The CDR3 bases are TGTGCCAGCAGCCGGACTAGCGGGGGGGCAGATACGCAGTATTTT. Translation gives CASSRTSGGADTQYF.

This clonotype was picked up many times. The chain joins TRBV20-1 to TRBJ2-7; 7 bases map to TRBD2. V shed 0 bases and J 2 bases; nucleotides not matched to a gene: 7. The CDR3 totals 15 residues. The V gene's germline CDR1 is DFQATT and CDR2 SNEGSKA (reference sequence). CDR3 nucleotides: TGCAGTGCTAGAGATCTGGGAGGGCAAACCTACGAGCAGTACTTC. It encodes CSARDLGGQTYEQYF.

This clonotype was found many times. The chain employs TRBV7-9 and TRBJ1-5; D not certain. Germline V gives CDR1 SEHNR, CDR2 FQNEAQ (reference sequence). V gave up 3 bases and J gave up 4 bases, with 10 bases separating them. This CDR3 region has 14 residues. Written as DNA, the CDR3 is TGTGCCAGCAGCTTCGGCCGGGGTAATCAGCCCCAGCATTTT. This sequence encodes CASSFGRGNQPQHF.

This clonotype occurred many times. The J gene is TRBJ1-1, the V gene TRBV18; 8 bases are shared with TRBD1. Germline values: CDR1 KGHSH, CDR2 LQKENI. The trim removed 4 bases at V and 8 bases at J, leaving 9 bases unmatched. The CDR3 extends over 14 amino acids. CDR3: CASSLSQQGVEAFF. In nucleotides, the CDR3 is TGTGCCAGCTCACTATCTCAACAGGGGGTAGAAGCTTTCTTT.

This clonotype was picked up many times. This chain connects TRBV15 to TRBJ1-1, with D perhaps TRBD1 (5 bases). CDR3 length: 13 amino acids. The V gene's germline CDR1 is LNHNV and CDR2 YYDKDF (reference sequence). V was shortened by 3 bases and J by 4 bases, with 9 bases between the two germline ends. The CDR3 nucleotides read TGTGCCACCAGCAGCGACAGATTCACTGAAGCTTTCTTT. It codes for CATSSDRFTEAFF.

The chain recombines TRBV20-1 with TRBJ1-2; no definite D call. This CDR3 comprises 14 residues. V was trimmed by 3 bases and J by 8 bases, leaving 19 bases between them. Germline V gene data show CDR1 as DFQATT and CDR2 as SNEGSKA (reference sequence). The CDR3 region has the DNA TGCAGTGCTAGCCCACCGAGAGGCCTCCAAGGCTACACCTTC. It is translated as CSASPPRGLQGYTF.

This clonotype was recorded many times. The genes are TRBV20-1 and TRBJ2-5; D unresolved. Germline CDR1 and CDR2: DFQATT and SNEGSKA (reference sequence). The CDR3 covers 10 residues. V shed 2 bases and J shed 5 bases, with 3 bases lying between them. The CDR3 loop reads CSARRETQYF. CDR3 sequence (DNA): TGCAGTGCTAGACGGGAGACCCAGTACTTC.

This clonotype was picked up many times. The V call is TRBV11-2, the J call TRBJ2-5; D is possibly TRBD1 (6 bases). V was cut by 1 base and J by 7 bases, with 19 bases left in between. The CDR3 is 16 amino acids. CDR1 is SGHAT and CDR2 is FQNNGV in the germline V gene. Here the CDR3 DNA reads TGTGCCAGCAGCTTAGCGAGCGAGGGGGTGGCAGGGACCCAGTACTTC. It codes for CASSLASEGVAGTQYF.